The 27 T cell receptor beta chains reported below all come from one sample, sequenced in a study of shared clonotypes between healthy human individuals. The repertoire was sequenced with immunoSEQ multiplex PCR; TCRdb's copy has only in-frame clones and lacks some. Seen here are a few million clones, 93% observed once, and the top ten hold 0.39%. Source material: naive CD4+ T cells from PBMCs. Regarding subset: CD45RA+ positively selected. The receptors come from a man between 18 and 35 years old in good health. Some clones in this sample may be carry-over from other donors' samples.

The chain combines TRBV7-8 with TRBJ2-5; 9 bases fit TRBD1. Germline-derived CDR1 and CDR2 are SGHVS and FQNEAQ. V shed 5 bases, J shed 1 base, and the junction held 11 bases outside the gene matches. The CDR3 consists of 17 residues. The CDR3, as DNA: TGTGCCAGCAGCCCCAAACTACCGGGACAGGGCCAAGAGACCCAGTACTTC. This codes for CASSPKLPGQGQETQYF.

The V gene is TRBV9, the J gene TRBJ1-1; TRBD1 might be the D (5 bases). V lost 4 bases, J lost 5 bases, and 15 bases lay in between. CDR3 length: 14 residues. CDR1 is SGDLS and CDR2 is YYNGEE in the germline V gene. The CDR3, as DNA: TGTGCCAGCAGCCCCCAGGGACTGAGGACTGAAGCTTTCTTT. Amino acid sequence: CASSPQGLRTEAFF.

The rearrangement uses TRBV29-1 and TRBJ2-7; possibly TRBD1 for D (6 bases). This CDR3 comprises 13 residues. Per germline, CDR1 SQVTM and CDR2 ANQGSEA. Trimming removed 4 bases from V and 2 bases from J, with 12 bases in between. The CDR3 DNA follows: TGCAGCGTTGGGGAACAGGGACCCTACGAGCAGTACTTC. Protein product: CSVGEQGPYEQYF.

In this sample, this clone turned up once. The chain recombines TRBV7-3 with TRBJ2-7; TRBD1 might be the D (6 bases). CDR1 is SGHTA and CDR2 is FQGTGA in the germline V gene. Trimming shortened V by 4 bases and J by 5 bases, and 18 bases separated the two germline ends. This CDR3 is 15 amino acids long. The CDR3 sequence is CASSSKGVGLDEQYF. The CDR3 bases are TGTGCCAGCAGCTCTAAGGGGGTAGGGTTGGACGAGCAGTACTTC.

The chain couples TRBV6-6 to TRBJ1-2; 9 bases align to TRBD1. V lost 7 bases and J lost 9; bases outside the gene matches: 6. The CDR3 is 12 residues long. Germline lookup yields CDR1 MNHNY and CDR2 SVGAGI (reference sequence). The CDR3 here is CASTRDRVSYTF. CDR3 in DNA: TGTGCCAGCACCAGGGACAGGGTGAGCTACACCTTC.

The rearrangement uses TRBV19 and TRBJ2-5; 7 nucleotides match TRBD2. Per the germline V gene, CDR1 is LNHDA and CDR2 is SQIVND (reference sequence). V was pared by 3 bases and J by 1 base, with 5 bases of the junction left unmatched. The CDR3 contains 15 residues. The CDR3 protein is CASSIEWGGQETQYF. In DNA form, the CDR3 reads TGTGCCAGTAGTATCGAGTGGGGGGGCCAAGAGACCCAGTACTTC.

V and J are TRBV5-1 and TRBJ2-2; TRBD1 aligns across 8 bases. Germline CDR1 reads SGHRS; CDR2 reads YFSETQ. The CDR3 totals 14 residues. Unmatched junction bases numbered 4, after V lost 1 base and J lost 8 bases. The CDR3 DNA reads TGCGCCAGCAGCTTGAGGACAGGGCCAGGGGAGCTGTTTTTT. It specifies CASSLRTGPGELFF.

J is TRBJ1-2 and V is TRBV5-1; 7 bases line up with TRBD1. CDR3 length: 14 amino acids. V lost 5 bases, J lost 4 bases, and 8 bases stayed unmatched. From germline, CDR1 is SGHRS and CDR2 YFSETQ. The CDR3, as DNA: TGCGCCAGCAGTCCGGGACAGAAGAGCTATGGCTACACCTTC. It translates to CASSPGQKSYGYTF.

The V call is TRBV6-5, the J call TRBJ2-3; maybe TRBD1 (6 bases). This CDR3 has 15 residues. Germline CDR1 MNHEY, CDR2 SVGAGI. Trimming took off 5 bases at V and 0 bases at J, with 12 bases between the two ends. The CDR3 loop is CASSPRDTSTDTQYF. The CDR3 bases are TGTGCCAGCAGTCCCAGGGACACCAGCACAGATACGCAGTATTTT.

The chain uses TRBV9 and TRBJ1-2, with 8 bases identical to TRBD1. Trimming cost V 3 bases and J 1 base; bases outside gene matches: 32. Looked up from germline, CDR1 is SGDLS and CDR2 is YYNGEE. This CDR3 spans 24 amino acids. In nucleotides, the CDR3 is TGTGCCAGCAGCGGCCTTCGAGAGGGGGATCAACCGGGACAGGCATTTTGGGATAACTATGGCTACACCTTC. Residues: CASSGLREGDQPGQAFWDNYGYTF.

The chain combines TRBV5-1 with TRBJ2-6; D uncertain. The V gene's germline CDR1 is SGHRS and CDR2 YFSETQ. This CDR3 region has 15 residues. V was clipped by 4 bases and J by 0 bases, with 8 bases between them. The CDR3 sequence is CASSPVFSGANVLTF. CDR3 nucleotides: TGCGCCAGCAGCCCTGTTTTCTCTGGGGCCAACGTCCTGACTTTC.

V is TRBV5-1 and J is TRBJ1-5, with D unclear. The CDR3 contains 15 residues. CDR1 and CDR2 from the germline V gene are SGHRS and YFSETQ. The V end was cut by 0 bases, the J end by 6 bases, with 13 bases between. The CDR3, as DNA: TGCGCCAGCAGCTTGGGAGGGATGGAGTCTCAGCCCCAGCATTTT. Translated: CASSLGGMESQPQHF.

As for this clone: Other DNA sequences of this sample code for an identical CDR3. This chain links TRBV7-3 with TRBJ2-7; a possible D gene is TRBD2 (5 bases). This CDR3 comprises 13 residues. Germline CDR1 is SGHTA and CDR2 is FQGTGA. Trimming cost V 2 bases and J 5 bases, with 10 bases left between them. CDR3 sequence (DNA): TGTGCCAGCAGCTTACGTGGAGGTGACGAGCAGTACTTC. Translating it yields CASSLRGGDEQYF.

J is TRBJ2-5 and V is TRBV4-3, with TRBD2 matching over 10 bases. CDR3 length equals 21 residues. V lost 1 base, J lost 4 bases, and 21 bases stayed unmatched. CDR1 LGHNA and CDR2 YSLEER come from the germline V gene. DNA for the CDR3: TGCGCCAGCAGCCAAGGCATAACTAGCGGGACCTACGGCCTTCTTCCAGAGACCCAGTACTTC. Amino acids: CASSQGITSGTYGLLPETQYF.

The chain combines TRBV7-9 with TRBJ2-3, with 11 positions matching TRBD2. CDR3 size: 17 residues. The germline CDR1 and CDR2 sequences are SEHNR and FQNEAQ (reference sequence). The junction had 4 bases not matched to a gene; V was cut back by 0 bases and J by 2 bases. The CDR3 region is CASSLASGLAATDTQYF. CDR3 bases: TGTGCCAGCAGCTTAGCCTCGGGACTAGCGGCCACAGATACGCAGTATTTT.

This rearrangement joins TRBV28 to TRBJ2-7, with D perhaps matching TRBD1 or TRBD2 (5 bases each). The CDR3 consists of 14 residues. Germline V gene data show CDR1 as MDHEN and CDR2 as SYDVKM. The V and J ends lost 6 bases and 3 bases respectively, with 15 bases between them. The chain's CDR3 is CASRPGTANYEQYF. CDR3 sequence (DNA): TGTGCCAGCAGGCCCGGGACCGCAAACTACGAGCAGTACTTC.

The chain couples TRBV30 to TRBJ1-1; 9 bases are shared with TRBD1. The CDR3 extends over 16 amino acids. J gave up 1 base and V 5 bases, and 11 bases lay outside the gene matches. Germline CDR1 and CDR2: GTSNPN and SVGIG (reference sequence). CDR3 region: CAWGKTGGARNTEAFF. The CDR3 coding sequence is TGTGCCTGGGGAAAAACAGGGGGCGCCCGGAACACTGAAGCTTTCTTT. Supplemented by reference TRBV30 and TRBJ1-1, the full variable domain reads SQTIHQWPATLVQPVGSPLSLECTVEGTSNPNLYWYRQAAGRGLQLLFYSVGIGQISSEVPQNLSASRPQDRQFILSSKKLLLSDSGFYLCAWGKTGGARNTEAFFGQGTRLTVV.

To note about this clone: Other DNA sequences within the sample encode an identical CDR3. The gene calls are TRBV28 and TRBJ1-2; 8 nucleotides line up with TRBD1. The ends lost 1 base at V and 5 bases at J; junction bases unmatched: 3. The CDR3 has 14 residues. Germline V gene data show CDR1 as MDHEN and CDR2 as SYDVKM. CDR3 sequence reads: CASSLSGGIYGYTF. As DNA, the CDR3 is TGTGCCAGCAGTTTATCAGGGGGCATTTATGGCTACACCTTC.

The V call is TRBV11-3, the J call TRBJ2-3; TRBD2 matches 7 bases. Trimming at V came to 1 base and at J to 6 bases, leaving 7 bases not matched to a gene. Per germline, CDR1 SGHNT and CDR2 YENEEA. The CDR3 is made up of 15 amino acids. CDR3 in DNA: TGTGCCAGCAGCTTAGGGTACGGGAGGCAGGATACGCAGTATTTT. Translated: CASSLGYGRQDTQYF.

The chain couples TRBV7-2 to TRBJ2-7; no clear D. CDR3 length equals 11 residues. V was clipped by 4 bases and J by 7 bases, with 8 bases between them. Germline V gene sequence: CDR1 SGHTA, CDR2 FQGNSA. The DNA of the CDR3 is TGTGCCAGCAGCTCCAACAGAGAGCAGTACTTC. Amino acid sequence: CASSSNREQYF.

This chain links TRBV30 with TRBJ2-7; maybe TRBD2 (7 bases). CDR1 is GTSNPN, CDR2 SVGIG, per germline (reference sequence). V gave up 3 bases and J gave up 3 bases, with 15 bases separating them. This CDR3 has 14 amino acids. CDR3 loop: CAWRSAGASYEQYF. DNA of the CDR3: TGTGCCTGGAGGTCGGCGGGGGCAAGCTACGAGCAGTACTTC.

This clone was counted a single time. V usage is TRBV6-5 and J usage is TRBJ2-1; possible D gene TRBD2, 6 bases. The CDR3 is 12 amino acids. V shed 6 bases and J shed 9 bases, with 12 bases lying between them. CDR1 is MNHEY, CDR2 SVGAGI, per germline. CDR3 bases: TGTGCCAGCAGCCACGGAGGGTTTGAGCAGTTCTTC. Protein product: CASSHGGFEQFF.

The chain uses TRBV4-3 and TRBJ2-6; no definite D call. CDR3 length: 18 amino acids. The V and J ends lost 0 bases and 4 bases respectively, with 16 bases between them. Germline assignment: CDR1 LGHNA and CDR2 YSLEER. The CDR3: CASSQDWARISGANVLTF. CDR3 sequence (DNA): TGCGCCAGCAGCCAAGATTGGGCCCGTATCTCCGGGGCCAACGTCCTGACTTTC.

The rearrangement links TRBV11-2 to TRBJ2-7, with TRBD2 as a possible D gene (7 bases). Germline CDR1 and CDR2: SGHAT and FQNNGV. Trimming left V 0 bases short and J 1 base short, with 19 bases between. The CDR3 is 18 residues long. DNA for the CDR3: TGTGCCAGCAGCTTAGAGTGGGGGGGCACAGGCCCATCCTACGAGCAGTACTTC. It codes for CASSLEWGGTGPSYEQYF.

The chain joins TRBV28 to TRBJ2-1; no clear D gene. CDR3 length: 16 amino acids. Between the trimmed V and J ends, which lost 2 bases and 0 bases, there was a span of 11 bases. Germline CDR1 is MDHEN and CDR2 is SYDVKM. The CDR3 protein is CASSLMTTSSYNEQFF. The CDR3 DNA sequence: TGTGCCAGCAGTTTAATGACGACGAGCTCCTACAATGAGCAGTTCTTC.

V is TRBV18 and J is TRBJ1-1; no firm D call. The germline CDR1 and CDR2 sequences are KGHSH and LQKENI. V was trimmed by 4 bases and J by 4 bases, leaving 16 bases between them. The CDR3 is 15 amino acids. This CDR3 is CASSLVRVEGTEAFF. CDR3 bases: TGTGCCAGCTCACTAGTGAGGGTAGAGGGCACTGAAGCTTTCTTT.

The CDR3 DNA is TGTGCCAGCAGCTTACTGCTCGGCGGGGGGGAGACCCAGTACTTC. This sequence encodes CASSLLLGGGETQYF. This chain connects TRBV7-7 to TRBJ2-5, with 8 positions matching TRBD2. The CDR3 runs 15 residues. V shed 2 bases, J shed 5 bases, and the junction held 7 bases outside the gene matches. Germline V gene sequence: CDR1 SSHAT, CDR2 FNYEAQ (reference sequence).